This entry features one T cell receptor (beta chain) sequence. The CDR3 is 13 residues long. Germline CDR1 SGHRS, CDR2 YFSETQ. Trimming shortened V by 0 bases and J by 5 bases, and 9 bases separated the two germline ends. This record belongs to a study of blood T cell repertoires in COVID-19. The overall study: The United States, Italy and Spain were the sources of the acute and convalescent COVID-19 samples. Nucleic acid was either cDNA or gDNA, and it came from T cells, B-cell-depleted T cells, or PBMCs.

Original data processing: Researchers report that nucleated cell counts were estimated from reference gene primer amplification. Clones were read by immunoSEQ multiplex PCR, and TCRdb kept only the in-frame ones, dropping some. That table supplies the V and J calls and clone size; D and trimming were determined from the DNA. The sample holds about 160,000 clones, 65% to 85% seen once. The chain couples TRBV5-1 to TRBJ2-7; D is unclear. This sequence was found in a woman of 80 years or more with acute or convalescent COVID-19. The material sequenced was peripheral blood. CDR3: CASSLVASHEQYF. The CDR3 DNA sequence: TGCGCCAGCAGCTTGGTAGCAAGCCACGAGCAGTACTTC.